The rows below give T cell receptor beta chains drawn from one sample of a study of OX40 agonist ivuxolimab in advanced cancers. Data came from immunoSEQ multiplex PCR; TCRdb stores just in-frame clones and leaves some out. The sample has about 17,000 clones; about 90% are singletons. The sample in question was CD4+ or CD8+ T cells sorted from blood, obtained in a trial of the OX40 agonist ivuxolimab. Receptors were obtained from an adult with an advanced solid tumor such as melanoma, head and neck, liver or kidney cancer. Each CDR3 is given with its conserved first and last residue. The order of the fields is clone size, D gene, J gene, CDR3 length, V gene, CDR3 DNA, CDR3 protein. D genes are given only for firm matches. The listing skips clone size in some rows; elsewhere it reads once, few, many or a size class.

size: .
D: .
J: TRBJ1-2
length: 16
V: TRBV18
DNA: TGTGCCAGCTCACCAACCCCAGGGGAGAGTAACTATGGCTACACCTTC
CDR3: CASSPTPGESNYGYTF

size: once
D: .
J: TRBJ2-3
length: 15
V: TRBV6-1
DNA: TGTGCCAGCAGTGAACTGCGGGGTAGCACAGATACGCAGTATTTT
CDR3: CASSELRGSTDTQYF

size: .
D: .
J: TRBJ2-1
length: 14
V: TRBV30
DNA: TGTGCCTGGAATCTAGTGAGCTCCTACAATGAGCAGTTCTTC
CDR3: CAWNLVSSYNEQFF

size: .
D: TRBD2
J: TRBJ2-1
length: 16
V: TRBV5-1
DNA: TGCGCCAGCAGCTGGACTAGCGGGGGGACTTACAATGAGCAGTTCTTC
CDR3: CASSWTSGGTYNEQFF

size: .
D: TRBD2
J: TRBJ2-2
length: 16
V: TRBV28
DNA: TGTGCCAGCGGCCCAGCGGGGTTCGGGGACACCGGGGAGCTGTTTTTT
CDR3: CASGPAGFGDTGELFF

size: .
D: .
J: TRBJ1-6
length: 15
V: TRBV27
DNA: TGTGCCAGCAGTCTATTAGTGGGGGCGAGTCAGCACCTCCACTTT
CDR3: CASSLLVGASQHLHF

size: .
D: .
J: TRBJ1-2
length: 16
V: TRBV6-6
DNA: TGTGCCAGCAGCACACAGGGCAGTCGAACTAAGTCGGGCTACACCTTC
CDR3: CASSTQGSRTKSGYTF

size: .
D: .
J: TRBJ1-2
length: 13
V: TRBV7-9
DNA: TGTGCCAGCAGCTTAGGCCAAACCTATGGCTACACCTTC
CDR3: CASSLGQTYGYTF

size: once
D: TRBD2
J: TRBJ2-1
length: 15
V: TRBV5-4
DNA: TGTGCCAGCAGCGAAGCGGGGGGGCCCTCCCTTGAGCAGTTCTTC
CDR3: CASSEAGGPSLEQFF

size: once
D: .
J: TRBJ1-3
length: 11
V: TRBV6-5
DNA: TGTGCCAGCAGTTACGGCCACACCATATATTTT
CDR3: CASSYGHTIYF

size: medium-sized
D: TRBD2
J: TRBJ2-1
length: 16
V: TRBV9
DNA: TGTGCCAGCAGCCCTCACATAGCGGGGGGGCTGGGTGAGCAGTTCTTC
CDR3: CASSPHIAGGLGEQFF

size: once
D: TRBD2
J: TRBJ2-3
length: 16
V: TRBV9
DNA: TGTGCCAGCAGCTGGAATCTAGCGGAGAGCACAGATACGCAGTATTTT
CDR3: CASSWNLAESTDTQYF

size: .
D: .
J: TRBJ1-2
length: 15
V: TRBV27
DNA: TGTGCCAGCAGTTCCCTAACCGGGGGGCACTATGGCTACACCTTC
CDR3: CASSSLTGGHYGYTF

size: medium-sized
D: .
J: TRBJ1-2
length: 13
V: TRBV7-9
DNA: TGTGCCAGCAGCTTAAGGGACCACTATGGCTACACCTTC
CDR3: CASSLRDHYGYTF

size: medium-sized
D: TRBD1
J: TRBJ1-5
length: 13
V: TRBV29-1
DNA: TGCAGCGCCGGACAGGGGGCCCTCTCTCCCCTCCATTTT
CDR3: CSAGQGALSPLHF

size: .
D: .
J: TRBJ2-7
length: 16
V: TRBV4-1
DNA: TGCGCCAGCAGCCAAGTATGGGCGGGGAGTCACGACGAGCAGTACTTC
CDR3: CASSQVWAGSHDEQYF

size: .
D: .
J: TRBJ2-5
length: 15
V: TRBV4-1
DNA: TGCGCCAGCAGCCCAAGAGAAAGGGGATCAGAGACCCAGTACTTC
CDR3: CASSPRERGSETQYF

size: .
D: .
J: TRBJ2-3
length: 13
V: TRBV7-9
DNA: TGTGCCAGCAGCGGGCCAAGCACAGATACGCAGTATTTT
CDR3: CASSGPSTDTQYF

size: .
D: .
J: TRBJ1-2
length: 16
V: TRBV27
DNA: TGTGCCAGCAGTCCATCAATAGTTCCAGACCTCTATGGCTACACCTTC
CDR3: CASSPSIVPDLYGYTF

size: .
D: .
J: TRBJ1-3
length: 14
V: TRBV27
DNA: TGTGCCAGCAGAGACGGGACTGATGGAAACACCATATATTTT
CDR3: CASRDGTDGNTIYF

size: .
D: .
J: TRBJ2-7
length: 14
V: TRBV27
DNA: TGTGCCAGCAGTTTAAAGAGATACTCCTACGAGCAGTACTTC
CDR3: CASSLKRYSYEQYF

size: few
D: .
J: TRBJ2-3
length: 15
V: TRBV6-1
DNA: TGTGCCAGCAGTGAAGTCGGGGACAACACAGATACGCAGTATTTT
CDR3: CASSEVGDNTDTQYF

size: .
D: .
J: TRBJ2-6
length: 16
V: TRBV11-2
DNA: TGTGCCAGCAGCTCTGGACTGTTCTCTGGGGCCAACGTCCTGACTTTC
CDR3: CASSSGLFSGANVLTF

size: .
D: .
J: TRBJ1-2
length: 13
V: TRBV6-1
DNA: TGTGCCAGCAGTGGGCAGCCCGACTATGGCTACACCTTC
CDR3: CASSGQPDYGYTF

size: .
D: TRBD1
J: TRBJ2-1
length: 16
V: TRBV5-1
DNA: TGCGCCAGCAGCTTGGCCAGGCAGGGGGCCTACAATGAGCAGTTCTTC
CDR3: CASSLARQGAYNEQFF

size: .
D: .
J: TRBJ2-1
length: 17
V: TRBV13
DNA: TGTGCCAGCAGCCCTCGTTGGCGCAACTCGGCGGACAATGAGCAGTTCTTC
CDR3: CASSPRWRNSADNEQFF

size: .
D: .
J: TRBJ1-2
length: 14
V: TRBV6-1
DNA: TGTGCCAGCATGGGAGGGCGCCAGGGCTATGGCTACACCTTC
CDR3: CASMGGRQGYGYTF

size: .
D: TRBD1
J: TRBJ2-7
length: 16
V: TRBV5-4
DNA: TGTGCCAGCAGCCTTGGGATGACAGGGGCGGTCTACGAGCAGTACTTC
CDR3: CASSLGMTGAVYEQYF

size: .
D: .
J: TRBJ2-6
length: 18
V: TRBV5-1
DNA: TGCGCCAGCAGCTTGGGGCTACTAATGACTTCTGGGGCCAACGTCCTGACTTTC
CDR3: CASSLGLLMTSGANVLTF

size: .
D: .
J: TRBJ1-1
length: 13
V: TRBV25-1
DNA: TGTGCCAGCAGTGAAACTCTCTCGGGTGAAGCTTTCTTT
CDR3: CASSETLSGEAFF

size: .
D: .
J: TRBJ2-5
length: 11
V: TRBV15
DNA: TGTGCCACCAGCAGAGAAGAGACCCAGTACTTC
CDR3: CATSREETQYF

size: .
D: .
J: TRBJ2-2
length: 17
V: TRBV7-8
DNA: TGTGCCAGCAGCTTCAGTCTAGGGACAATGAACACCGGGGAGCTGTTTTTT
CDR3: CASSFSLGTMNTGELFF

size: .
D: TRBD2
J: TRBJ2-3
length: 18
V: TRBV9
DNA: TGTGCCAGCAGCGCCGACCCGGGGGGGGGAAGGAGCACAGATACGCAGTATTTT
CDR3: CASSADPGGGRSTDTQYF

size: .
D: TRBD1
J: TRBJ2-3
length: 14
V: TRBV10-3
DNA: TGTGCCATCAGGGCCGGGACAGGGTGGGATACGCAGTATTTT
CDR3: CAIRAGTGWDTQYF

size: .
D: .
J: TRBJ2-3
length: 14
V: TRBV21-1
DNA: TGTGCCAGCAGCAAAGGAGATTCCACAGATACGCAGTATTTT
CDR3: CASSKGDSTDTQYF

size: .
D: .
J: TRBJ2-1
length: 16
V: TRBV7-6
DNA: TGTGCCAGCAGCTCAAGCCCTGGACAGGGAGGGAATGAGCAGTTCTTC
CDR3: CASSSSPGQGGNEQFF

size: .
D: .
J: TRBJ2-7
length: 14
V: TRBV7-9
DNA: TGTGCCAGCAGCTTATACGGGGACCGGAGGGAGCAGTACTTC
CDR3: CASSLYGDRREQYF